This T cell receptor (beta chain) originates from a study of T-cell memory formation after mild COVID-19. The overall study: Largely, TCR clusters stayed within a single donor. Overall study results and limits: Clones that shrank (day 15 to 85) were balanced CD4/CD8, whereas later expanders leaned CD4+. Whether day 37 second-wave clones are SARS-CoV-2-specific was not confirmed.

Trimming took 1 base from V and 0 from J, leaving 18 bases between them. The germline V gene encodes CDR1 DFQATT and CDR2 SNEGSKA (reference sequence). The CDR3 sequence is 17 residues long. TCRdb used MiXCR to reprocess the 5' RACE reads, holding one entry per CDR3 protein. The sample consists of about 340,000 distinct CDR3 sequences, approximately 16% of them appearing once. In the case of this clonotype: Antigen specificity is unknown.

This rearrangement joins TRBV20-1 to TRBJ2-5; D possibly matches TRBD1 or TRBD2 (6 bases each). The sequenced sample consisted of PBMCs or a T cell subset sorted from them (not recorded which). The TCR originated in a young man who had mild COVID-19 (a few samples of this study predate the infection). Cell type and time point are not known. The DNA of the CDR3 is TGCAGTGCTAGAGTCACTTGGGGGCGGGGTAACCAAGAGACCCAGTACTTC. Translated, it gives CSARVTWGRGNQETQYF.